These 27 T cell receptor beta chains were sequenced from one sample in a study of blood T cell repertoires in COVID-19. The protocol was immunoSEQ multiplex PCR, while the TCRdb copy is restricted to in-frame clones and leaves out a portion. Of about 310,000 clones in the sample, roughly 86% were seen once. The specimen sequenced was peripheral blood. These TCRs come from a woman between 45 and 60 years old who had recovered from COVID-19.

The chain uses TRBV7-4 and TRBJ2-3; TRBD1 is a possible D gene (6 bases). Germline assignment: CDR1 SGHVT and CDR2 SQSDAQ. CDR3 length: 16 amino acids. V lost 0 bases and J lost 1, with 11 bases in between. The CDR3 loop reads CASSLARTECTDTQYF. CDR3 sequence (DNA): TGTGCCAGCAGCTTAGCCCGGACAGAATGCACAGATACGCAGTATTTT. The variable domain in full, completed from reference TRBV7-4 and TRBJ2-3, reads GAGVSQSPRYKVAKRGRDVALRCDSISGHVTLYWYRQTLGQGSEVLTYSQSDAQRDKSGRPSGRFSAERPERSVSTLKIQRTEQGDSAVYLCASSLARTECTDTQYFGPGTRLTVL.

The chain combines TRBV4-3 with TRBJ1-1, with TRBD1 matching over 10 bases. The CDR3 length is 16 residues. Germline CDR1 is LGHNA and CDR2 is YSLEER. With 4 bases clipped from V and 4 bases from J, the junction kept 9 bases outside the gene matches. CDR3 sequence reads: CASSLSLRTGGTEAFF. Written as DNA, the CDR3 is TGCGCCAGCAGCCTCTCGTTAAGGACAGGGGGCACTGAAGCTTTCTTT.

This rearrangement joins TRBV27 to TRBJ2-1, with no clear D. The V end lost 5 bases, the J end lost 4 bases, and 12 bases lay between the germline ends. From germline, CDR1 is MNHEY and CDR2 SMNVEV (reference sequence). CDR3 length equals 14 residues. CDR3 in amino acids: CASSPGSLYNEQFF. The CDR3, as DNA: TGTGCCAGCAGTCCCGGGTCACTGTACAATGAGCAGTTCTTC.

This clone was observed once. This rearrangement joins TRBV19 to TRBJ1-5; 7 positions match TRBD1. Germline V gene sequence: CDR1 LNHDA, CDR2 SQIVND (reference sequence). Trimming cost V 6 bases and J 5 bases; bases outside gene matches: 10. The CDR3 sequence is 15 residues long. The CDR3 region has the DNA TGTGCCAGTAGCATCGACAGGGATATTGATCAGCCCCAGCATTTT. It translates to CASSIDRDIDQPQHF.

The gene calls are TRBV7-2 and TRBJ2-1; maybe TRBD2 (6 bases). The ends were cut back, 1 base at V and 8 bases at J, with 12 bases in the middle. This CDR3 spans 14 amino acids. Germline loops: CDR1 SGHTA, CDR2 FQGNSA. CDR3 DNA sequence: TGTGCCAGCAGCTTAGTGGGCGGGATAGATGAGCAGTTCTTC. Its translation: CASSLVGGIDEQFF.

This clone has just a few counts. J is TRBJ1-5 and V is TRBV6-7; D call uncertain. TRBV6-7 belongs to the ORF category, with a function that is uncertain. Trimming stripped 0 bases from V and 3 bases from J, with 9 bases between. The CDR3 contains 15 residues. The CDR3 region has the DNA TGTGCCAGCAGTTACTCGATACAGCTCAATCAGCCCCAGCATTTT. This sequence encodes CASSYSIQLNQPQHF.

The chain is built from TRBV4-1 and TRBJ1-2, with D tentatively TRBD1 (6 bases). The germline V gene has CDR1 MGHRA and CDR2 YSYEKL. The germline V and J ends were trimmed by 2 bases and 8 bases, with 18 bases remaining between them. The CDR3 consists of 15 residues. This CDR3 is CASSQTGRHLKGYTF. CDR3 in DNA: TGCGCCAGCAGCCAAACAGGGCGACATTTAAAGGGCTACACCTTC.

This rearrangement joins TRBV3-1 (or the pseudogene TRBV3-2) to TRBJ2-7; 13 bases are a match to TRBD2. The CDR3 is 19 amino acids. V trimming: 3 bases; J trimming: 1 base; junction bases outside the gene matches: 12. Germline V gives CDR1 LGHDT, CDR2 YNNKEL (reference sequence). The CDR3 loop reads CASSQLVGTSGVRSYEQYF. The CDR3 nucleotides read TGTGCCAGCAGCCAGTTGGTCGGGACTAGCGGGGTGCGGTCCTACGAGCAGTACTTC.

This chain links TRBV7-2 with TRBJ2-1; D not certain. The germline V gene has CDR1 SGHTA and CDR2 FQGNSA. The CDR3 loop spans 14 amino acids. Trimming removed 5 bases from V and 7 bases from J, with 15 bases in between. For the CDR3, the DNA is TGTGCCAGCAGCCCCGGTGGTAGCTTGAATGAGCAGTTCTTC. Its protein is CASSPGGSLNEQFF.

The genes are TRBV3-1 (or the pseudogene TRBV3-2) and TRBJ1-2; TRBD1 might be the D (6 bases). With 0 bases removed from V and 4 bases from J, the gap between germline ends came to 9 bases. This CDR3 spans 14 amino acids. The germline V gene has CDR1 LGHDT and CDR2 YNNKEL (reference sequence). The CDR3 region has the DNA TGTGCCAGCAGCCAAGATCAGGGGTCCTATGGCTACACCTTC. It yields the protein CASSQDQGSYGYTF.

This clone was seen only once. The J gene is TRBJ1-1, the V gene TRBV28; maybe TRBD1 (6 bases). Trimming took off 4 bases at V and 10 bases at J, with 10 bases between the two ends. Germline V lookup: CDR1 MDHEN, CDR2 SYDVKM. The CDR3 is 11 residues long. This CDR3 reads CASSYDRRAFF. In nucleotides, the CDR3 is TGTGCCAGCAGTTACGACAGGAGAGCTTTCTTT. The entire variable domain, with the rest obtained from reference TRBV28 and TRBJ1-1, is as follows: DVKVTQSSRYLVKRTGEKVFLECVQDMDHENMFWYRQDPGLGLRLIYFSYDVKMKEKGDIPEGYSVSREKKERFSLILESASTNQTSMYLCASSYDRRAFFGQGTRLTVV.

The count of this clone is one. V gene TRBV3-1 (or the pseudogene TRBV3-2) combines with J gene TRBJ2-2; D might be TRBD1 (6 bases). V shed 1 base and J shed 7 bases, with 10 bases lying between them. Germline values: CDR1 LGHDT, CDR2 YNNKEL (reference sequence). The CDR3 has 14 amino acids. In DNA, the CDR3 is TGTGCCAGCAGCCAAGGGACAGTCGACGGGGAGCTGTTTTTT. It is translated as CASSQGTVDGELFF.

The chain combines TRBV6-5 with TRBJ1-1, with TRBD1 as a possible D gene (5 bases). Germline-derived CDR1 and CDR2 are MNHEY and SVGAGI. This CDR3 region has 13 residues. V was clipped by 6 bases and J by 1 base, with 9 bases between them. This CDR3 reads CASRSGTNTEAFF. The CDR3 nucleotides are TGTGCCAGCAGAAGCGGGACGAACACTGAAGCTTTCTTT.

CDR3 sequence (DNA): TGTGCCGTTAGCGCCCTGGCGTCAGATACGCAGTATTTT. It codes for CAVSALASDTQYF. The chain is built from TRBV10-3 and TRBJ2-3, with D possibly matching TRBD2 (5 bases). Germline lookup yields CDR1 ENHRY and CDR2 SYGVKD. The CDR3 extends over 13 amino acids. Trimming removed 11 bases from V and 4 bases from J, with 16 bases in between.

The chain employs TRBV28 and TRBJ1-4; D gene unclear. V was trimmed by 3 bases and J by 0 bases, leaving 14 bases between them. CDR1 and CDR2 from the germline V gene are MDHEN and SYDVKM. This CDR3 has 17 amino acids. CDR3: CASSLEGATATNEKLFF. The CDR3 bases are TGTGCCAGCAGTTTGGAGGGAGCGACTGCAACTAATGAAAAACTGTTTTTT.

Written as DNA, the CDR3 is TGTGCCAGCAGTTACGCTACTAGCGGGAGGTGGGAGAGGAGGGAGACCCAGTACTTC. Translation: CASSYATSGRWERRETQYF. The chain couples TRBV6-2 or TRBV6-3 to TRBJ2-5, with 12 bases lining up with TRBD2. After removal of 2 bases from V and 5 bases from J, the junction contained 15 bases not matched to a gene. CDR1 and CDR2 (germline): MNHEY, SVGEGT. This CDR3 has 19 amino acids.

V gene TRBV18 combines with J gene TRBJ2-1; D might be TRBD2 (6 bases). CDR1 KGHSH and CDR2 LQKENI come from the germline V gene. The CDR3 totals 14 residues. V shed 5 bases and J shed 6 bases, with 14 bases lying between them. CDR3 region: CASSTLGGTNEQFF. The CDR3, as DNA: TGTGCCAGCTCAACCCTCGGCGGGACCAATGAGCAGTTCTTC.

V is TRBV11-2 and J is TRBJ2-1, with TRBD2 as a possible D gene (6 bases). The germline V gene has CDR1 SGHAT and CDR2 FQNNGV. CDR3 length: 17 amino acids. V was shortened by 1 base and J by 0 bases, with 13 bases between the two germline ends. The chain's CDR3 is CASSLALTGGSYNEQFF. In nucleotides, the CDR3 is TGTGCCAGCAGCTTAGCCTTAACCGGGGGCTCCTACAATGAGCAGTTCTTC.

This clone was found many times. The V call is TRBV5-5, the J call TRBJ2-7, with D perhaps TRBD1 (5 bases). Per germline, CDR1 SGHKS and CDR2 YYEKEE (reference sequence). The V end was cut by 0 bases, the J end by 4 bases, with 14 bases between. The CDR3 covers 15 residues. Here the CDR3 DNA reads TGTGCCAGCAGCTTGGCCGAAGGGGCGGTATACGAGCAGTACTTC. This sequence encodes CASSLAEGAVYEQYF. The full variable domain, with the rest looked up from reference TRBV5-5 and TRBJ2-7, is DAGVTQSPTHLIKTRGQQVTLRCSPISGHKSVSWYQQVLGQGPQFIFQYYEKEERGRGNFPDRFSARQFPNYSSELNVNALLLGDSALYLCASSLAEGAVYEQYFGPGTRLTVT.

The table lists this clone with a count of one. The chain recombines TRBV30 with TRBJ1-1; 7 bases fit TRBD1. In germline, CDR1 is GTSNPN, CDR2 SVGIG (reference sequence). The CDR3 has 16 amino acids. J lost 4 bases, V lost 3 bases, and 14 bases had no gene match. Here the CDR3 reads CAWRGGRGQEGTEAFF. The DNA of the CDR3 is TGTGCCTGGAGAGGGGGCCGAGGCCAAGAGGGCACTGAAGCTTTCTTT.

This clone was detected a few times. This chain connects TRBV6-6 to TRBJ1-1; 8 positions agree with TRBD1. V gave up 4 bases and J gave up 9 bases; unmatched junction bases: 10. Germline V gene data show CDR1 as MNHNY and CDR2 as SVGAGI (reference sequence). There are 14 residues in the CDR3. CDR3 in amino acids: CASSSGSGQGKAFF. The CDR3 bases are TGTGCCAGCAGTTCTGGGAGCGGACAGGGAAAAGCTTTCTTT.

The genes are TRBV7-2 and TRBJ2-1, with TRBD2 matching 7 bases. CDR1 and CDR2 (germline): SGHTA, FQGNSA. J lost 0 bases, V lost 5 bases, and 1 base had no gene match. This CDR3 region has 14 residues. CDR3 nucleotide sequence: TGTGCCAGCAGCCCTAGCGGCTCCTACAATGAGCAGTTCTTC. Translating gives CASSPSGSYNEQFF.

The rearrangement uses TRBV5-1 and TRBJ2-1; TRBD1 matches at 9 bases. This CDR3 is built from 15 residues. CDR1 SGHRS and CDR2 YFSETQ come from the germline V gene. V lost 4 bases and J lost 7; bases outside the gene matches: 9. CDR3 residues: CASSRGQGALNEQFF. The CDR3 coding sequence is TGCGCCAGCAGCCGGGGACAGGGTGCTTTGAATGAGCAGTTCTTC.

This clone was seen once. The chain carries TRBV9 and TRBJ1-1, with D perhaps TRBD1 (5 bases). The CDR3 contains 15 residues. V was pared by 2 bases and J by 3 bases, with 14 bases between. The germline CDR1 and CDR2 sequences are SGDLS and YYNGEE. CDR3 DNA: TGTGCCAGCAGCGTCGCCGGGACTTCTTACACTGAAGCTTTCTTT. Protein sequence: CASSVAGTSYTEAFF.

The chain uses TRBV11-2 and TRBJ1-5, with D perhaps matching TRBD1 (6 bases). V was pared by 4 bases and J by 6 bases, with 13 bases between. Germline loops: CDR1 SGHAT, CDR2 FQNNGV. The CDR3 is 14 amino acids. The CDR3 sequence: CASSSGGRGQPQHF. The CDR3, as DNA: TGTGCCAGCAGCTCGGGGGGGCGAGGTCAGCCCCAGCATTTT.

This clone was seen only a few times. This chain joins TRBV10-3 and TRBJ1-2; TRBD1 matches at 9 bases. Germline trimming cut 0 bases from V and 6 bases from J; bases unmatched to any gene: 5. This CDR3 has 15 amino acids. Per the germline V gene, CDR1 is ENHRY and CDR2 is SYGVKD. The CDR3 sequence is CAISESMDRGDGYTF. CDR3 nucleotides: TGTGCCATCAGTGAGTCGATGGACAGGGGAGATGGCTACACCTTC.

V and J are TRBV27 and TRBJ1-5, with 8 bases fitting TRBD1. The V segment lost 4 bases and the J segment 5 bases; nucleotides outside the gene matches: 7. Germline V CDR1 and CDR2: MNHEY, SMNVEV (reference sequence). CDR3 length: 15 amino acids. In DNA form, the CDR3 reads TGTGCCAGCAGTTCCTCGACAGGGGAGGATCAGCCCCAGCATTTT. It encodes CASSSSTGEDQPQHF.